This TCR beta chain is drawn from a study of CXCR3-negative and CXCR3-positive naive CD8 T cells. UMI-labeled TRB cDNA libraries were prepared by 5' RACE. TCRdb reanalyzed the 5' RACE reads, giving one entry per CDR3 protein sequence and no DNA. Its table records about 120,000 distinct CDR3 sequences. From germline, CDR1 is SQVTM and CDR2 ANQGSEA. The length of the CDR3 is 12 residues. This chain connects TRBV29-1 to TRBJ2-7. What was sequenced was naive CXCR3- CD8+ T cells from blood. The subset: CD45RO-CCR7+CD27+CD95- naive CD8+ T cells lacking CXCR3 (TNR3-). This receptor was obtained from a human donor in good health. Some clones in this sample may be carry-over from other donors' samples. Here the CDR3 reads CSVESPVYEQYF.